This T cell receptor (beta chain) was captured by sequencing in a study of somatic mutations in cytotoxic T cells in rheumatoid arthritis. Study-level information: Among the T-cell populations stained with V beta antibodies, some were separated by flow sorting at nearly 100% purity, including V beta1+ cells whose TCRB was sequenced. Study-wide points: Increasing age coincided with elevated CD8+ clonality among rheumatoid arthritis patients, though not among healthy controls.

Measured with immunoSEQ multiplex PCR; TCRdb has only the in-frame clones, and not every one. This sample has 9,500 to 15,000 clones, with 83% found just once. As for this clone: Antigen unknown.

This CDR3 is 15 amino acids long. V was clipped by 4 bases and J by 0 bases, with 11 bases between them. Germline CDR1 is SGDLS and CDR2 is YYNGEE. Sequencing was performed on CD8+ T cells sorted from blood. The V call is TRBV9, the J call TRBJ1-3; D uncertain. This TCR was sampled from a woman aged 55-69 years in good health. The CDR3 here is CASSPWYSSGNTIYF. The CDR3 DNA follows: TGTGCCAGCAGCCCCTGGTATAGCTCTGGAAACACCATATATTTT.